This TCR beta chain was recovered during a study of shared clonotypes between healthy human individuals. This clone has a handful of counts. Repertoires were generated with immunoSEQ multiplex PCR, while TCRdb's copy carries only in-frame clones and drops some. This table has around 510,000 clones, around three quarters appearing once. The CDR3 has 14 amino acids. Germline V gives CDR1 ENHRY, CDR2 SYGVKD. Trimming took off 2 bases at V and 0 bases at J, with 7 bases between the two ends. The sample was PBMCs. The receptor comes from a woman aged 40-49 years in good health. Some clones in this sample may be carry-over from other donors' samples. The gene calls are TRBV10-3 and TRBJ1-1; no clear D gene. The CDR3 here is CAISETHMNTEAFF. CDR3 nucleotides: TGTGCCATCAGTGAGACACATATGAACACTGAAGCTTTCTTT.